This T cell receptor (beta chain) was identified during a study of blood T cells in healthy people across ages. Study results and limitations: Both higher diversity and more naive CD4+ cells marked long-lived donors when set against aged donors. PBMCs were not sorted, which prevented a conclusive comparison of naive versus antigen-experienced cells.

A word on this clonotype: The antigen is undetermined.

This CDR3 is built from 16 residues. Germline V gives CDR1 SEHNR, CDR2 FQNEAQ (reference sequence). The ends were cut back, 5 bases at V and 0 bases at J, with 11 bases in the middle. Peripheral blood from each donor was collected in a volume of 9.5 to 10 milliliters. A second PCR, run for roughly 7 to 11 cycles, used a sample-barcoded 5' primer plus a J-beta primer mix. A single record per CDR3 protein comes from TCRdb applying MiXCR to the 5' RACE reads. Among about 800,000 distinct CDR3 sequences, 25% were seen once, and the ten largest hold approximately 3.7%. These data were also filed under a second study, of T cells of mothers and their children.

This TCR was sampled from a boy aged 5-17 years in good health. The V and J genes are TRBV7-9 and TRBJ1-6, with a possible D match to TRBD1 (5 bases). The sample taken for sequencing was blood. The CDR3 bases are TGTGCCAGCAGCCTAGGGGTCTCCTCCTATAATTCACCCCTCCACTTT. As protein: CASSLGVSSYNSPLHF.